Listed here are 4 T cell receptor beta chains from one sample, sequenced in a study of OX40 agonist ivuxolimab in advanced cancers. Using immunoSEQ multiplex PCR, the repertoire was profiled, and TCRdb retains in-frame clones only, with some absent. This table has 75,000 to 100,000 clones, more than 80% appearing once. This specimen consisted of CD4+ or CD8+ T cells sorted from blood, obtained in a trial of the OX40 agonist ivuxolimab. The receptors derive from an adult with an advanced solid tumor such as melanoma, head and neck, liver or kidney cancer.

This clone was observed a handful of times. The V and J genes are TRBV6-1 and TRBJ1-5; no definite D call. The germline gives CDR1 MNHNS, CDR2 SASEGT. The CDR3 sequence is 13 residues long. V lost 6 bases and J lost 1, with 7 bases in between. The CDR3 DNA reads TGTGCCAGCAGCGCCGAAAGCAATCAGCCCCAGCATTTT. It yields the protein CASSAESNQPQHF.

The rearrangement joins TRBV5-1 to TRBJ2-3; D remains unclear. Per germline, CDR1 SGHRS and CDR2 YFSETQ. V lost 0 bases and J 6 bases, leaving 5 bases between the germline ends. This CDR3 contains 12 residues. CDR3 residues: CASSLDSDTQYF. The CDR3 DNA reads as TGCGCCAGCAGCTTGGACTCGGATACGCAGTATTTT.

V gene TRBV15 combines with J gene TRBJ1-5; D uncertain. V was shortened by 2 bases and J by 7 bases, with 12 bases between the two germline ends. Germline V gives CDR1 LNHNV, CDR2 YYDKDF (reference sequence). This CDR3 region has 14 residues. CDR3: CATSRKGEGQPQHF. The DNA for the CDR3 is TGTGCCACCAGCAGAAAGGGAGAGGGCCAGCCCCAGCATTTT.

The gene calls are TRBV6-5 and TRBJ1-2; the D is unclear. Per germline, CDR1 MNHEY and CDR2 SVGAGI. The CDR3 spans 13 residues. The V end lost 0 bases, the J end lost 8 bases, and 10 bases lay between the germline ends. As DNA, the CDR3 is TGTGCCAGCAGTTACTCGGAAGGAGACGGCTACACCTTC. Protein sequence: CASSYSEGDGYTF.